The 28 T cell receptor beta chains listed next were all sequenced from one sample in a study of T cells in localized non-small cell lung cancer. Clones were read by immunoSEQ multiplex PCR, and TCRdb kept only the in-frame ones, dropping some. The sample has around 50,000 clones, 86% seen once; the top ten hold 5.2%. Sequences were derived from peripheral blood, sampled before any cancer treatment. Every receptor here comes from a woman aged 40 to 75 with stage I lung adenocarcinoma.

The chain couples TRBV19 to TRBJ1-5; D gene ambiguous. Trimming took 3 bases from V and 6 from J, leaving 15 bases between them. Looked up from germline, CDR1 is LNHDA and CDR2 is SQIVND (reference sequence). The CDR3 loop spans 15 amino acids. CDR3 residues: CASSMGRNGGQPQHF. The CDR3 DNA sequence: TGTGCCAGTAGTATGGGTAGGAACGGCGGTCAGCCCCAGCATTTT.

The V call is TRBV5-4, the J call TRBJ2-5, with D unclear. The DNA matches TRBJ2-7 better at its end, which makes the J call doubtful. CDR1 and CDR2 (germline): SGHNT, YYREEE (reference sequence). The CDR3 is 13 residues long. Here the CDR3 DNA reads TGTGCCAGCAGCTCCCTGAGGAAGAACGAGCAGTACTTC. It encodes CASSSLRKNEQYF.

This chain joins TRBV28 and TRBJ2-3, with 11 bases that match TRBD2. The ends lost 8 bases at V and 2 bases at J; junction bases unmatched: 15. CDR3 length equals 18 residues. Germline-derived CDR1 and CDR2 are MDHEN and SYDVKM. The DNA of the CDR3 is TGTGCCAGCCTTTCCGGGACTAGCGGTGAAACCCTCACAGATACGCAGTATTTT. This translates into CASLSGTSGETLTDTQYF. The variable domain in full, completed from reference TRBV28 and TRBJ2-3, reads DVKVTQSSRYLVKRTGEKVFLECVQDMDHENMFWYRQDPGLGLRLIYFSYDVKMKEKGDIPEGYSVSREKKERFSLILESASTNQTSMYLCASLSGTSGETLTDTQYFGPGTRLTVL.

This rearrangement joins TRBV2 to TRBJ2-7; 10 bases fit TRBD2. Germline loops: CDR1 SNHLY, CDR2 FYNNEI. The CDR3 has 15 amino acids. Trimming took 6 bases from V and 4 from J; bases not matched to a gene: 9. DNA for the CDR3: TGTGCCAGCAGGGGTACTAGCGGGGCCATTTACGAGCAGTACTTC. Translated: CASRGTSGAIYEQYF. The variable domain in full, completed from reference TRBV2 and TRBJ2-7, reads EPEVTQTPSHQVTQMGQEVILRCVPISNHLYFYWYRQILGQKVEFLVSFYNNEISEKSEIFDDQFSVERPDGSNFTLKIRSTKLEDSAMYFCASRGTSGAIYEQYFGPGTRLTVT.

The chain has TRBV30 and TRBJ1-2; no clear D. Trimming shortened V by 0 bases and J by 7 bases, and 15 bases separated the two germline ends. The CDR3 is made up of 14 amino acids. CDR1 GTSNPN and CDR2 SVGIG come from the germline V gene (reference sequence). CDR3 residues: CAWSVDSVFGGYTF. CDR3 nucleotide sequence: TGTGCCTGGAGTGTAGACTCCGTGTTCGGTGGCTACACCTTC.

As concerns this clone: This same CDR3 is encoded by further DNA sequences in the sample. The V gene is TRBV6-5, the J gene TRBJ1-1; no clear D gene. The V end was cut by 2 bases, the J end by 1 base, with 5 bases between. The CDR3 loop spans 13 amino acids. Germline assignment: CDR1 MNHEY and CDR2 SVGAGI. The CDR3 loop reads CASSYGQNTEAFF. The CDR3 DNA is TGTGCCAGCAGTTACGGTCAGAACACTGAAGCTTTCTTT.

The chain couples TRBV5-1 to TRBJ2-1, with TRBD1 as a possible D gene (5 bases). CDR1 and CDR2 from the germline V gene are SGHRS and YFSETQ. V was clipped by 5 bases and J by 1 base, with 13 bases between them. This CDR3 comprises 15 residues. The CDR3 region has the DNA TGCGCCAGCAGACCACAGGCCCGTTCCTACAATGAGCAGTTCTTC. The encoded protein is CASRPQARSYNEQFF.

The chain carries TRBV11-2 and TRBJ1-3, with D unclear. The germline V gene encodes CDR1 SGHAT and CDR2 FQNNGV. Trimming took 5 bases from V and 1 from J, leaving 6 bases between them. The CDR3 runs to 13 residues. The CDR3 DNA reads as TGTGCCAGCAGCACGAGATCTGGAAACACCATATATTTT. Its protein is CASSTRSGNTIYF. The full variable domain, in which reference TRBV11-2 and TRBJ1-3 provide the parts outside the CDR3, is EAGVAQSPRYKIIEKRQSVAFWCNPISGHATLYWYQQILGQGPKLLIQFQNNGVVDDSQLPKDRFSAERLKGVDSTLKIQPAKLEDSAVYLCASSTRSGNTIYFGEGSWLTVV.

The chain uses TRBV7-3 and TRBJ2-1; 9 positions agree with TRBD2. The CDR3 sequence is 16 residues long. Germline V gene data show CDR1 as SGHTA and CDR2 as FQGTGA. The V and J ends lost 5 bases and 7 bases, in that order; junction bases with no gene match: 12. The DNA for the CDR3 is TGTGCCAGCAGCGCCCGGTTGTCGAGCGGGGGGAATGAGCAGTTCTTC. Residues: CASSARLSSGGNEQFF. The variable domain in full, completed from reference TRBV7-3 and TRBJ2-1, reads GAGVSQTPSNKVTEKGKYVELRCDPISGHTALYWYRQSLGQGPEFLIYFQGTGAADDSGLPNDRFFAVRPEGSVSTLKIQRTERGDSAVYLCASSARLSSGGNEQFFGPGTRLTVL.

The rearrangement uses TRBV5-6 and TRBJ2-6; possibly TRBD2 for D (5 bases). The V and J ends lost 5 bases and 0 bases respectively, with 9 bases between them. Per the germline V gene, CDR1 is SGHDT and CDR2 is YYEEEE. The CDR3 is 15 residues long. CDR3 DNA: TGTGCCAGCAGACACGAGGGCTCTGGGGCCAACGTCCTGACTTTC. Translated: CASRHEGSGANVLTF.

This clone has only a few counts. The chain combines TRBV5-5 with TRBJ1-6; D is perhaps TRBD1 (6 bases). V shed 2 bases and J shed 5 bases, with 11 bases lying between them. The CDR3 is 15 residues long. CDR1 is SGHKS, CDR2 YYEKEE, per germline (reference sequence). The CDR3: CASSFEGQNNSPLHF. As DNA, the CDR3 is TGTGCCAGCAGCTTTGAAGGACAGAATAATTCACCCCTCCACTTT.

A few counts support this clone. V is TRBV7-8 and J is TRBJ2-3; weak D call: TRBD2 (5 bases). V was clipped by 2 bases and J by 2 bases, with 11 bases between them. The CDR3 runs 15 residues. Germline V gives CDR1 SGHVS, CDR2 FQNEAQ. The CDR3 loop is CASSLIPGYTDTQYF. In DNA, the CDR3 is TGTGCCAGCAGCTTAATTCCGGGGTACACAGATACGCAGTATTTT.

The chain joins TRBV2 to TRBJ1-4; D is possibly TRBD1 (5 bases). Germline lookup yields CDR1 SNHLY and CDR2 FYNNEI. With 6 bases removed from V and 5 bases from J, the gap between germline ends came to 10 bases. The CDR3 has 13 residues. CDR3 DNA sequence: TGTGCCAGCAGGGGGGACCTAAATGAAAAACTGTTTTTT. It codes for CASRGDLNEKLFF.

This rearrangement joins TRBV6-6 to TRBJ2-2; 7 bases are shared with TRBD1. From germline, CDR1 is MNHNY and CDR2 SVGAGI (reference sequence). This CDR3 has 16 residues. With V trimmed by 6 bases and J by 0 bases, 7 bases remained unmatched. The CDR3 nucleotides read TGTGCCAGCAGAGCTACCGGGACAGCGAACACCGGGGAGCTGTTTTTT. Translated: CASRATGTANTGELFF.

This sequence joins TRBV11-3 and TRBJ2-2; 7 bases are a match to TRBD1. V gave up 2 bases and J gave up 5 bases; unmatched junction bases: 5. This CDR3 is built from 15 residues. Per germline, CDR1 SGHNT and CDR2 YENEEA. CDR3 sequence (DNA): TGTGCCAGCAGCTTACGGACAGGAGGTACCGGGGAGCTGTTTTTT. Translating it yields CASSLRTGGTGELFF.

Written as DNA, the CDR3 is TGTGCCAGCAGTCTGGGGGTAAGCAATCAGCCCCAGCATTTT. Residues: CASSLGVSNQPQHF. The chain carries TRBV2 and TRBJ1-5; D perhaps matches TRBD1 (5 bases). CDR1 is SNHLY, CDR2 FYNNEI, per germline. Trimming shortened V by 5 bases and J by 1 base, and 9 bases separated the two germline ends. The length of the CDR3 is 14 residues.

The CDR3 nucleotides read TGTGCCAGCGGTAACAGGGAGAATGGCTACACCTTC. Amino acids: CASGNRENGYTF. The chain links TRBV6-6 to TRBJ1-2, with D maybe TRBD1 (6 bases). The CDR3 sequence is 12 residues long. V lost 8 bases and J lost 6, with 13 bases in between. Germline CDR1 reads MNHNY; CDR2 reads SVGAGI (reference sequence).

The chain's CDR3 is CASSPRPGTGGSYEQYF. CDR3 in DNA: TGCGCCAGCAGCCCAAGACCCGGGACAGGGGGCTCCTACGAGCAGTACTTC. The chain employs TRBV5-1 and TRBJ2-7, with 11 bases identical to TRBD1. Germline V gene data show CDR1 as SGHRS and CDR2 as YFSETQ. The CDR3 covers 17 residues. The V segment lost 4 bases and the J segment 0 bases; nucleotides outside the gene matches: 9.

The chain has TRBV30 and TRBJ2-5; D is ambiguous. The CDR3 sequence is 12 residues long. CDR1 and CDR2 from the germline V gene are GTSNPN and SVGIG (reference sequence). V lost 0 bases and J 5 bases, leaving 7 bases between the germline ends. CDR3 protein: CAWSVLGETQYF. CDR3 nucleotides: TGTGCCTGGAGTGTTTTGGGGGAGACCCAGTACTTC. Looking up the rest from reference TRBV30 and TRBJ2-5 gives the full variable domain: SQTIHQWPATLVQPVGSPLSLECTVEGTSNPNLYWYRQAAGRGLQLLFYSVGIGQISSEVPQNLSASRPQDRQFILSSKKLLLSDSGFYLCAWSVLGETQYFGPGTRLLVL.

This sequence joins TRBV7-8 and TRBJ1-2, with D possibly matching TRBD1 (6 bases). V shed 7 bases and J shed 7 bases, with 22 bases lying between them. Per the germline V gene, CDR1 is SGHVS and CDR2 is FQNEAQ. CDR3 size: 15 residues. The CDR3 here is CASTNEYGGGFGYTF. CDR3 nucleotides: TGTGCCAGCACCAATGAATACGGGGGCGGATTTGGCTACACCTTC.

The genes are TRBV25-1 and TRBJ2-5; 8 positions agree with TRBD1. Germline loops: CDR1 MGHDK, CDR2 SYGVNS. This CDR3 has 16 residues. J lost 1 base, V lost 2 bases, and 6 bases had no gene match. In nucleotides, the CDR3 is TGTGCCAGCAGTGAACGTGAGACAGGGGTCCAAGAGACCCAGTACTTC. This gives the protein CASSERETGVQETQYF.

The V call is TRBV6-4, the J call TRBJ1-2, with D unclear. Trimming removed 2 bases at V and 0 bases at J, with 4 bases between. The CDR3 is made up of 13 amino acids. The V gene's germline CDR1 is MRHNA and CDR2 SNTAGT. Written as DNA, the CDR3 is TGTGCCAGCAGTGACGGGGCTAACTATGGCTACACCTTC. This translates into CASSDGANYGYTF.

The CDR3 nucleotides are TGTGCCAGCAGTTTATACGGGGGTCCCCACGAGCAGTACTTC. This encodes CASSLYGGPHEQYF. The V and J genes are TRBV28 and TRBJ2-7, with D perhaps matching TRBD2 (6 bases). Germline V CDR1 and CDR2: MDHEN, SYDVKM. Between the trimmed V and J ends, which lost 1 base and 5 bases, there was a span of 12 bases. CDR3 size: 14 residues.

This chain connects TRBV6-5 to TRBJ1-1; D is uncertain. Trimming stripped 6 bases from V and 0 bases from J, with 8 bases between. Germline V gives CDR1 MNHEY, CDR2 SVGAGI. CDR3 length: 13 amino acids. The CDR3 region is CASRKQMNTEAFF. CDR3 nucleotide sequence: TGTGCCAGCAGGAAACAGATGAACACTGAAGCTTTCTTT.

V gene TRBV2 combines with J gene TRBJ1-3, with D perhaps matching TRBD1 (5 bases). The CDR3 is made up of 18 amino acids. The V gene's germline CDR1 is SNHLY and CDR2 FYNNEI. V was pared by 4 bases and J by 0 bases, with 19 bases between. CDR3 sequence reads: CASSVFRGLEISGNTIYF. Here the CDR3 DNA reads TGTGCCAGCAGTGTTTTTAGGGGCTTAGAGATCTCTGGAAACACCATATATTTT.

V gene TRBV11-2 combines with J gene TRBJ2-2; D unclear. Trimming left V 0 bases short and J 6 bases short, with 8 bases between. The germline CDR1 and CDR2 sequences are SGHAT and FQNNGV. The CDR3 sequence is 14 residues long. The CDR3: CASSLDGSAGELFF. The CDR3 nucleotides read TGTGCCAGCAGCTTAGACGGATCTGCCGGGGAGCTGTTTTTT.

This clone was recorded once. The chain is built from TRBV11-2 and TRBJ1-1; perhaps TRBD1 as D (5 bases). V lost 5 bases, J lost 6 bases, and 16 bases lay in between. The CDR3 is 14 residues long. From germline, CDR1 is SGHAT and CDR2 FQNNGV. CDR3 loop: CASSAGSPLSEAFF. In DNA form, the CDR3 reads TGTGCCAGCAGCGCAGGGAGCCCACTATCTGAAGCTTTCTTT.

The CDR3 sequence is CASSVQTGSSYEQYF. The CDR3 DNA sequence: TGTGCCAGCAGTGTTCAAACAGGGAGCTCCTACGAGCAGTACTTC. The V call is TRBV6-1, the J call TRBJ2-7; tentative D call: TRBD1 (6 bases). With 4 bases removed from V and 0 bases from J, the gap between germline ends came to 13 bases. The germline V gene has CDR1 MNHNS and CDR2 SASEGT. This CDR3 is 15 amino acids long.